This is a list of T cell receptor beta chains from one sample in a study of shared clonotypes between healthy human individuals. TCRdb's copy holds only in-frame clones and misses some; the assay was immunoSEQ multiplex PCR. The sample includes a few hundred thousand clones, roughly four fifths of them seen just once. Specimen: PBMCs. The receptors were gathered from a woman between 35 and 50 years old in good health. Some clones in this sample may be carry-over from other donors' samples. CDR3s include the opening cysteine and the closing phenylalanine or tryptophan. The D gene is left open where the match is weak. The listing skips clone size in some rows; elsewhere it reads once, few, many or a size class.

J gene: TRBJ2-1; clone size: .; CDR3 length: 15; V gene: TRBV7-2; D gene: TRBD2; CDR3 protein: CASSTGLGAYNEQFF; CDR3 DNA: TGTGCCAGCAGTACTGGACTAGGGGCCTACAATGAGCAGTTCTTC
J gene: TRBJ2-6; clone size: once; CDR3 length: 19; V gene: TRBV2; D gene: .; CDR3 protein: CASKGLFRGPSSGANVLTF; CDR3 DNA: TGTGCCAGCAAGGGGCTGTTCCGGGGCCCAAGCTCTGGGGCCAACGTCCTGACTTTC
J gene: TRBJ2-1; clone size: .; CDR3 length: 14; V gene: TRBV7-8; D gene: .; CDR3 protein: CASSLAGPQLGQFF; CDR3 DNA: TGTGCCAGCAGCTTAGCGGGACCCCAATTGGGGCAGTTCTTC
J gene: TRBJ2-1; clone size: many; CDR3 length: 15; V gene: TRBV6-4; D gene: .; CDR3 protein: CASSEEGSGYNEQFF; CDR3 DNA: TGTGCCAGCAGTGAGGAGGGATCAGGGTACAATGAGCAGTTCTTC
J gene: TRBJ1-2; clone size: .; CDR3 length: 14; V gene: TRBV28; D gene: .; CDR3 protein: CASSFSGEGYGYTF; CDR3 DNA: TGTGCCAGCAGTTTTTCAGGGGAGGGCTATGGCTACACCTTC
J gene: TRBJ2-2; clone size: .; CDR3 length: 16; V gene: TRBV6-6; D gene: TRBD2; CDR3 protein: CASSYSGGRAAGELFF; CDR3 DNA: TGTGCCAGCAGTTACTCCGGCGGGAGGGCCGCCGGGGAGCTGTTTTTT
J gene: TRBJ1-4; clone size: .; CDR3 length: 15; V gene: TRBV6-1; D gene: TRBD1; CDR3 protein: CASSALRGTNEKLFF; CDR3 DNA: TGTGCCAGCAGTGCGCTCAGGGGGACTAATGAAAAACTGTTTTTT
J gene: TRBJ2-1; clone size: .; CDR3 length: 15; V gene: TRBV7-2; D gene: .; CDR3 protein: CASKEGGTSPNEQFF; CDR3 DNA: TGTGCCAGCAAAGAAGGCGGAACCTCCCCGAATGAGCAGTTCTTC
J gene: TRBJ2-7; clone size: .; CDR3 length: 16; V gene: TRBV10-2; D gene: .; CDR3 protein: CASSERLPALSYEQYF; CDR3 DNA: TGCGCCAGCAGTGAGAGATTGCCGGCCCTCTCCTACGAGCAGTACTTC
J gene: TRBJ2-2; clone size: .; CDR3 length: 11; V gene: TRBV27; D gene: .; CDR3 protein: CASLCTGELFF; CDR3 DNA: TGTGCCAGCCTTTGCACCGGGGAGCTGTTTTTT
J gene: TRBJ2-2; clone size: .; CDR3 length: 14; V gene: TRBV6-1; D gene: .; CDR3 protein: CASTRDRNTGELFF; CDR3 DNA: TGTGCCAGCACCAGGGACCGTAACACCGGGGAGCTGTTTTTT
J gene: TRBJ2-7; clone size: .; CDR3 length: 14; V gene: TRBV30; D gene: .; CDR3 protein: CAWSKQRVRYEQYF; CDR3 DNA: TGTGCCTGGAGTAAACAGAGGGTGCGCTACGAGCAGTACTTC
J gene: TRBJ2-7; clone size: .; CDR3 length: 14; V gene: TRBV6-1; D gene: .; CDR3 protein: CASSENQGLYEQYF; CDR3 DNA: TGTGCCAGCAGTGAAAATCAGGGTTTATACGAGCAGTACTTC
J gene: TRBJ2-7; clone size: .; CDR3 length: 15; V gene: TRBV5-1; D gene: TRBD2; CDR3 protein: CASTLGTSGNYEQYF; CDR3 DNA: TGCGCCAGCACCCTTGGAACTAGCGGGAACTACGAGCAGTACTTC
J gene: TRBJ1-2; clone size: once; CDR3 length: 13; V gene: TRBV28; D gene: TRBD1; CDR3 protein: CASSPQGAGGYTF; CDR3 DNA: TGTGCCAGCAGCCCGCAGGGGGCGGGTGGCTACACCTTC
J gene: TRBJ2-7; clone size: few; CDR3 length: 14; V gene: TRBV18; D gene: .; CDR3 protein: CASSNGGLGYEQYF; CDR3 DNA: TGTGCCAGCTCCAATGGGGGGTTGGGCTACGAGCAGTACTTC
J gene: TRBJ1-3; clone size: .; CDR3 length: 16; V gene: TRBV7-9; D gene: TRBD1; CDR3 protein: CASSPTGGLSGNTIYF; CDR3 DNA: TGTGCCAGCAGCCCGACAGGGGGTCTCTCTGGAAACACCATATATTTT
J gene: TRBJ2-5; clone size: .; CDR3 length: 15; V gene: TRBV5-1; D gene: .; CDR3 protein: CASTPFGPGLETQYF; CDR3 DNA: TGCGCCAGCACCCCCTTTGGGCCAGGGTTAGAGACCCAGTACTTC
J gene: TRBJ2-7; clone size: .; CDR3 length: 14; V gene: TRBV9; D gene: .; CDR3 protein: CASSNRDTSYEQYF; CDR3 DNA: TGTGCCAGCAGCAACCGGGACACCTCCTACGAGCAGTACTTC
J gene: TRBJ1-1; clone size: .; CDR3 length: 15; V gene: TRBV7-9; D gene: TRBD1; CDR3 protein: CASSPKDRVDTEAFF; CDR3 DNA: TGTGCCAGCAGCCCTAAGGACAGGGTAGATACTGAAGCTTTCTTT
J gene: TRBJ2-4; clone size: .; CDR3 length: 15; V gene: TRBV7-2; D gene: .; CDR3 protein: CASSLGGRTEGIQYF; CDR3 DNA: TGTGCCAGCAGCTTAGGGGGGAGGACAGAGGGCATTCAGTACTTC
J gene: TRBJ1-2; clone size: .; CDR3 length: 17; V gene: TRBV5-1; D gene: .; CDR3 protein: CASNPVSGAGVSYGYTF; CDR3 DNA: TGCGCCAGCAACCCGGTCTCCGGGGCGGGGGTGAGCTATGGCTACACCTTC
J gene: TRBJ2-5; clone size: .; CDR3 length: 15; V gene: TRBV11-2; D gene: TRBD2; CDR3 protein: CASSLDGAGVETQYF; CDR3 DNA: TGTGCCAGCAGCTTAGATGGGGCGGGAGTGGAGACCCAGTACTTC
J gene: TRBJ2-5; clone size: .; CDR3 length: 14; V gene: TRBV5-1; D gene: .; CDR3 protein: CASSFSQVQETQYF; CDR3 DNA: TGCGCCAGCAGCTTTTCCCAGGTACAAGAGACCCAGTACTTC
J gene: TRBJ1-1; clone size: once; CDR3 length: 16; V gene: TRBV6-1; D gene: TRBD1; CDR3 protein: CASSGATGQQNTEAFF; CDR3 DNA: TGTGCCAGCAGTGGCGCCACGGGACAGCAAAACACTGAAGCTTTCTTT
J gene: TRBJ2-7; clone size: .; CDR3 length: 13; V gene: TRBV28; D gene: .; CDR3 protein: CASSLRQNYEQYF; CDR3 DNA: TGTGCCAGCAGCCTACGACAGAACTACGAGCAGTACTTC
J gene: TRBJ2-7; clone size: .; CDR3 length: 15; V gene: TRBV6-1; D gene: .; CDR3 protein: CASTSLSGNSYEQYF; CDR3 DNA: TGTGCCAGCACGTCCCTTAGCGGAAACTCCTACGAGCAGTACTTC
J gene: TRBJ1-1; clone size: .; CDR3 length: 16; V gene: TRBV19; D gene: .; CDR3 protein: CASSPLGGVIRVEAFF; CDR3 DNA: TGTGCCAGTAGTCCTCTAGGAGGGGTAATTAGGGTTGAAGCTTTCTTT
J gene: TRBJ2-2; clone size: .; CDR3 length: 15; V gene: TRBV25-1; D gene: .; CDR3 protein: CASSVWGRRPGELFF; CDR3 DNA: TGTGCCAGCAGTGTCTGGGGGAGGAGGCCCGGGGAGCTGTTTTTT
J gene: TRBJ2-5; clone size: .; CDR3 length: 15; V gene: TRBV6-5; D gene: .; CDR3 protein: CASSLEYGVRETQYF; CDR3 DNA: TGTGCCAGCAGTTTGGAGTACGGGGTTCGAGAGACCCAGTACTTC
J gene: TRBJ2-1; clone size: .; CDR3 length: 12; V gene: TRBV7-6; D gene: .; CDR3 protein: CASSPDENEQFF; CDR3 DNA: TGTGCCAGCAGCCCCGACGAGAATGAGCAGTTCTTC
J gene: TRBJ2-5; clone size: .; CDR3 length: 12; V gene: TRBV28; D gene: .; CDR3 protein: CATRGGRETQYF; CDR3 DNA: TGTGCCACCCGAGGGGGGAGAGAGACCCAGTACTTC
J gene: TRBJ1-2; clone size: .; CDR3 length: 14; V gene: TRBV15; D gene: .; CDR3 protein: CATSRDSAGSSHTF; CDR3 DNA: TGTGCCACCAGCAGAGATTCGGCGGGCTCTTCTCACACCTTC
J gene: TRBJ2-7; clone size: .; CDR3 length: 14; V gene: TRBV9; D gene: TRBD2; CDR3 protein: CASSSSGRAGEQYF; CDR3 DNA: TGTGCCAGCAGCTCGAGCGGGAGGGCCGGCGAGCAGTACTTC
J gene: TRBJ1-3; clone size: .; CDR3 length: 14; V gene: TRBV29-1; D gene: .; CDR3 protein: CSVSVSGSGNTIYF; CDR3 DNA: TGCAGCGTTTCGGTCTCTGGCTCTGGAAACACCATATATTTT
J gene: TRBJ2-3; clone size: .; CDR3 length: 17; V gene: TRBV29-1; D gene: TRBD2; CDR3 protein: CSAILAGGLASTDTQYF; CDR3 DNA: TGCAGCGCCATACTAGCGGGAGGCTTAGCTAGCACAGATACGCAGTATTTT
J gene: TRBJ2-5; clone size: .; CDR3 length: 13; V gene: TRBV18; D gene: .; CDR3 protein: CASSPAVQETQYF; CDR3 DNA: TGTGCCAGCTCACCGGCCGTTCAAGAGACCCAGTACTTC
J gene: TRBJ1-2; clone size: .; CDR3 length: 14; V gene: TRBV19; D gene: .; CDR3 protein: CASSTPQGSYGYTF; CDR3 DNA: TGTGCCAGTAGTACTCCCCAGGGAAGCTATGGCTACACCTTC